Listed below are T cell receptor beta chains from one sample, sequenced in a study of blood T cell repertoires in COVID-19. Assay: immunoSEQ multiplex PCR; the TCRdb copy retains only in-frame clones and omits some. The data contain 35,000 to 50,000 clones, roughly 85% of them singletons. Sequenced: peripheral blood. The receptors were gathered from a man aged 55 to 69 with active COVID-19. CDR3s include the opening cysteine and the closing phenylalanine or tryptophan. A D gene is named only where the DNA matches it firmly. Some rows mark clone size as missing; the rest say once, few, many or name a class of expanded clone.

D gene | clone size | J gene | V gene | CDR3 protein | CDR3 DNA
TRBD2 | . | TRBJ2-3 | TRBV24-1 | CATSVTGGLGTDTQYF | TGTGCCACCAGTGTAACGGGAGGGCTGGGCACAGATACGCAGTATTTT
TRBD1 | . | TRBJ2-7 | TRBV4-2 | CASSQGTQGQGGNEQYF | TGTGCCAGCAGCCAGGGTACTCAGGGACAGGGGGGTAACGAGCAGTACTTC
TRBD1 | . | TRBJ1-2 | TRBV6-2/TRBV6-3 | CASSYRAGGVYGYTF | TGTGCCAGCAGTTACAGAGCAGGGGGCGTTTATGGCTACACCTTC
. | . | TRBJ1-6 | TRBV20-1 | CSASGANSPLHF | TGCAGTGCTAGTGGGGCTAATTCACCCCTCCACTTT
. | . | TRBJ1-1 | TRBV11-2 | CASSLGAAAEAFF | TGTGCCAGCAGCTTAGGGGCAGCGGCTGAAGCTTTCTTT
. | . | TRBJ2-7 | TRBV11-2 | CASSLDQRVYEQYF | TGTGCCAGCAGCTTAGATCAGAGGGTCTACGAGCAGTACTTC
. | . | TRBJ1-2 | TRBV19 | CASSGGGSLRGYGYTF | TGTGCCAGTAGTGGGGGCGGAAGTCTCCGCGGCTATGGCTACACCTTC
. | few | TRBJ2-7 | TRBV30 | CARKASYEQYF | TGTGCGCGGAAAGCATCCTACGAGCAGTACTTC
TRBD2 | . | TRBJ2-1 | TRBV19 | CASSTPLREVLYNEQFF | TGTGCCAGTAGTACCCCGTTACGGGAGGTATTATACAATGAGCAGTTCTTC
. | . | TRBJ2-7 | TRBV14 | CASSQGSAGLPYEQYF | TGTGCCAGCAGCCAAGGGTCCGCAGGGCTACCCTACGAGCAGTACTTC
. | . | TRBJ1-2 | TRBV18 | CASSPQGDGYTF | TGTGCCAGCTCACCACAGGGGGATGGCTACACCTTC
TRBD1 | . | TRBJ1-1 | TRBV7-9 | CASSDGTAKRAFF | TGTGCCAGCAGCGACGGGACAGCTAAGAGGGCTTTCTTT
. | . | TRBJ1-3 | TRBV6-5 | CATLSGGNTIYF | TGTGCCACCCTTTCGGGGGGAAACACCATATATTTT
TRBD1 | . | TRBJ2-1 | TRBV29-1 | CSVKGASQNEQFF | TGCAGCGTCAAGGGGGCTTCCCAAAATGAGCAGTTCTTC
. | once | TRBJ1-6 | TRBV4-1 | CASSQDLRGLGNSPLHF | TGCGCCAGCAGCCAAGATCTGCGGGGGCTCGGAAATTCACCCCTCCACTTT
. | . | TRBJ1-2 | TRBV12-3/TRBV12-4 | CASSPQATYGYTF | TGTGCCAGCAGCCCTCAGGCTACATATGGCTACACCTTC
. | . | TRBJ2-7 | TRBV25-1 | CASSVGAEQYF | TGTGCCAGCAGTGTAGGGGCCGAGCAGTACTTC
. | . | TRBJ1-1 | TRBV30 | CACGRGNTEAFF | TGTGCCTGCGGACGGGGGAACACTGAAGCTTTCTTT
TRBD2 | . | TRBJ2-7 | TRBV18 | CASSLNEGGVREQYF | TGTGCCAGCTCCCTTAATGAGGGAGGGGTAAGGGAGCAGTACTTC
. | . | TRBJ2-3 | TRBV5-1 | CASTDTYTDTQYF | TGCGCCAGTACGGACACCTACACAGATACGCAGTATTTT
. | . | TRBJ1-1 | TRBV12-3/TRBV12-4 | CASTEGSEAFF | TGTGCCAGCACCGAGGGATCTGAAGCTTTCTTT
. | . | TRBJ2-7 | TRBV2 | CASRGGQGSYEQYF | TGTGCCAGCAGGGGGGGGCAGGGCTCCTACGAGCAGTACTTC
. | . | TRBJ2-2 | TRBV9 | CASSVGGGWKNTGELFF | TGTGCCAGCAGCGTAGGTGGGGGGTGGAAGAACACCGGGGAGCTGTTTTTT
. | . | TRBJ2-1 | TRBV20-1 | CSARTGKQFF | TGCAGTGCAAGGACTGGGAAGCAGTTCTTC
TRBD2 | . | TRBJ2-5 | TRBV9 | CASSQTGGPLETQYF | TGTGCCAGCAGCCAGACGGGAGGGCCCTTGGAGACCCAGTACTTC
TRBD2 | . | TRBJ2-7 | TRBV10-1 | CAIRLCRGRGNEQYF | TGCGCCATCCGGTTGTGTCGGGGGAGGGGTAACGAGCAGTACTTC
TRBD1 | . | TRBJ1-5 | TRBV19 | CASSGTGSSISNQPQHF | TGTGCCAGTAGCGGGACAGGCTCTTCGATAAGCAATCAGCCCCAGCATTTT
TRBD1 | once | TRBJ2-7 | TRBV6-2/TRBV6-3 | CASSSRQGAVEGQYF | TGTGCCAGCAGTTCCCGACAGGGGGCAGTTGAGGGGCAGTACTTC
. | . | TRBJ2-5 | TRBV7-7 | CASSLGAQETQYF | TGTGCCAGCAGCCTTGGGGCGCAGGAGACCCAGTACTTC